Below, one TCR beta chain is given with its context. Its specificity is not known. The assay was immunoSEQ multiplex PCR, and TCRdb's table has in-frame clones only and misses some. Found here are about 45,000 clones, roughly 90% of them singletons; the top ten hold 1% to 1.3%. This sample was included in a study of T cell responses to AZD1222 COVID-19 vaccine. General observations from the study: At 160-218 and 743-854, vaccine-associated CD4 TCRs were dominant, and they spanned spike.

Trimming removed 6 bases from V and 8 bases from J; junction bases left unmatched: 12. CDR1 and CDR2 from the germline V gene are SGHTA and FQGTGA. The CDR3 runs 14 residues. The chain joins TRBV7-3 to TRBJ1-2, with 7 bases that match TRBD1. This sequence was found in an adult who received the AZD1222 COVID-19 vaccine. The specimen comprised peripheral blood, sampled 28 days after the second AZD1222 dose. The chain's CDR3 is CASSYPRGGRGYTF. The CDR3 DNA is TGTGCCAGCAGTTACCCCAGGGGGGGAAGAGGCTACACCTTC.